The 5 T cell receptor beta chains below all came from one sample that was sequenced in a study of CXCR3-negative and CXCR3-positive naive CD8 T cells. With UMI labels, 5' RACE was used to prepare the TRB cDNA libraries. Each CDR3 protein gets one entry in TCRdb, which reprocessed the 5' RACE reads and gives no DNA. The sample totals about 130,000 distinct CDR3 sequences; its top ten clones hold 0.45% to 0.55%. The sample comprised naive CXCR3- CD8+ T cells from blood. The subset: CD45RO-CCR7+CD27+CD95- naive CD8+ T cells lacking CXCR3 (TNR3-). These receptors were collected from a human donor in good health. Some clones in this sample may be carry-over from other donors' samples.

This chain connects TRBV25-1 to TRBJ2-5; TCRdb selects TRBD1, and the lack of DNA leaves this call unchecked. This CDR3 contains 16 residues. The germline V gene encodes CDR1 MGHDK and CDR2 SYGVNS. The CDR3 loop is CASSEWRGTHQETQYF.

This chain uses TRBV7-2 with TRBJ2-2. Germline-derived CDR1 and CDR2 are SGHTA and FQGNSA. The CDR3 loop spans 13 amino acids. CDR3 sequence: CASSLVGPGELFF.

The chain carries TRBV27 and TRBJ2-7; TCRdb returns TRBD1, unconfirmable since there is no DNA. The CDR3 has 15 amino acids. Germline assignment: CDR1 MNHEY and CDR2 SMNVEV (reference sequence). The CDR3 sequence: CASSPYRVKMDEQYF.

The V and J genes are TRBV11-2 and TRBJ2-7; there is no DNA to check the TCRdb D call of TRBD2. CDR1 is SGHAT and CDR2 is FQNNGV in the germline V gene. The CDR3 is 14 amino acids. The CDR3 sequence is CASSLISGILEQYF. Looking up the rest from reference TRBV11-2 and TRBJ2-7 gives the full variable domain: EAGVAQSPRYKIIEKRQSVAFWCNPISGHATLYWYQQILGQGPKLLIQFQNNGVVDDSQLPKDRFSAERLKGVDSTLKIQPAKLEDSAVYLCASSLISGILEQYFGPGTRLTVT.

The chain has TRBV10-1 and TRBJ1-1; lacking DNA, the TRBD1 call made by TCRdb goes unchecked. The CDR3 spans 16 residues. CDR1 WNHNN and CDR2 SYGVQD come from the germline V gene (reference sequence). CDR3: CASSESRGIFNTEAFF.